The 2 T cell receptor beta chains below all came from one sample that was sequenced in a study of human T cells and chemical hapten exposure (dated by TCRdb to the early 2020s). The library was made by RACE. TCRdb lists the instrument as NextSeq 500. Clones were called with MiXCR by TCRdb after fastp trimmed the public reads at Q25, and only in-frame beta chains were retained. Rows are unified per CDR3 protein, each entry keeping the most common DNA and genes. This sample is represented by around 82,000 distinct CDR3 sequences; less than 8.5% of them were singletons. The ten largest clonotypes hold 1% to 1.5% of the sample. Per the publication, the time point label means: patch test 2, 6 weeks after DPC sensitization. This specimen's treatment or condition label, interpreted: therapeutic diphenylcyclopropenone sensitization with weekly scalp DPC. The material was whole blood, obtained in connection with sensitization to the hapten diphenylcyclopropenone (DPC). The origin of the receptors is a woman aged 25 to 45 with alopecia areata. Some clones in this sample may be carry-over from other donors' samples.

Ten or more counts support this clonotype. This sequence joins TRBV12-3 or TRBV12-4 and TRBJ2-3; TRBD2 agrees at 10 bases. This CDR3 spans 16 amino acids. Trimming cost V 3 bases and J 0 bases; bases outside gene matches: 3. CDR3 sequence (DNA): TGTGCCAGCAGTTTCCTAGCGGGGGAGAGCACAGATACGCAGTATTTT. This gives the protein CASSFLAGESTDTQYF.

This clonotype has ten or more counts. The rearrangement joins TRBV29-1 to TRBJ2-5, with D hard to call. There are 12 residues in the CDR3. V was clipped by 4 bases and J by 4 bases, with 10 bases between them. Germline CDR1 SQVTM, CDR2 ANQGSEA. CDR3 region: CSVGNRRETQYF. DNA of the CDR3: TGCAGCGTTGGCAACCGTCGAGAGACCCAGTACTTC.